These 10 T cell receptor beta chains came from one sample sequenced in a study of T cell responses to AZD1222 COVID-19 vaccine. This table comes from immunoSEQ multiplex PCR, and its TCRdb copy is limited to in-frame clones, with some not included. The data show approximately 100,000 clones, with roughly 84% seen just once and about 1.5% held by the top ten. The specimen comprised peripheral blood, sampled on day 0 of AZD1222 vaccination. The origin of the receptors is an adult in good health.

J is TRBJ1-1 and V is TRBV6-2 or TRBV6-3; possibly TRBD1 for D (5 bases). Germline V gene lookup returns CDR1 MNHEY and CDR2 SVGEGT. V was clipped by 5 bases and J by 2 bases, with 27 bases between them. The CDR3 is 19 amino acids. CDR3: CASSRGPGGTSQSNTEAFF. CDR3 sequence (DNA): TGTGCCAGCAGTAGGGGCCCCGGAGGAACTTCTCAAAGTAACACTGAAGCTTTCTTT.

The V call is TRBV30, the J call TRBJ2-1; 9 bases line up with TRBD1. In germline, CDR1 is GTSNPN, CDR2 SVGIG (reference sequence). This CDR3 is 13 amino acids long. J was trimmed by 8 bases and V by 3 bases; bases with no gene match: 5. The CDR3 DNA reads TGTGCCTGGAGGGGACAGGGAATCGATGAGCAGTTCTTC. Encoded protein: CAWRGQGIDEQFF.

The V gene is TRBV7-8, the J gene TRBJ2-7; unclear D gene. Per the germline V gene, CDR1 is SGHVS and CDR2 is FQNEAQ. The ends were cut back, 1 base at V and 7 bases at J, with 8 bases in the middle. The CDR3 has 12 residues. The CDR3 protein is CASSLGGTEQYF. The CDR3 coding sequence is TGTGCCAGCAGCTTAGGGGGTACGGAGCAGTACTTC. Complete variable domain (other parts from reference TRBV7-8 and TRBJ2-7): GAGVSQSPRYKVAKRGQDVALRCDPISGHVSLFWYQQALGQGPEFLTYFQNEAQLDKSGLPSDRFFAERPEGSVSTLKIQRTQQEDSAVYLCASSLGGTEQYFGPGTRLTVT.

J is TRBJ2-2 and V is TRBV6-5, with D possibly being TRBD2 (5 bases). This CDR3 is 15 amino acids long. Trimming took 1 base from V and 5 from J, leaving 11 bases between them. Germline lookup yields CDR1 MNHEY and CDR2 SVGAGI. This CDR3 is CASSYFAQRTGELFF. CDR3 sequence (DNA): TGTGCCAGCAGTTACTTTGCGCAGCGGACCGGGGAGCTGTTTTTT.

The chain links TRBV4-3 to TRBJ2-6, with D uncertain. V lost 3 bases, J lost 2 bases, and 8 bases lay in between. The CDR3 sequence is 15 residues long. Germline V gene lookup returns CDR1 LGHNA and CDR2 YSLEER. Written as DNA, the CDR3 is TGCGCCAGCAGCCACTACAGCGCTGGGGCCAACGTCCTGACTTTC. Its protein is CASSHYSAGANVLTF.

The V call is TRBV5-5, the J call TRBJ1-5; D is uncertain. The CDR3 sequence is 13 residues long. Per the germline V gene, CDR1 is SGHKS and CDR2 is YYEKEE (reference sequence). Trimming pared 4 bases from V and 4 bases from J, leaving 9 bases between. CDR3 nucleotide sequence: TGTGCCAGCAGCCCAGGCCCGAATCAGCCCCAGCATTTT. This sequence encodes CASSPGPNQPQHF.

The chain links TRBV5-1 to TRBJ1-2, with D unresolved. The CDR3 consists of 17 residues. The V end lost 4 bases, the J end lost 4 bases, and 23 bases lay between the germline ends. Germline values: CDR1 SGHRS, CDR2 YFSETQ. The CDR3 bases are TGCGCCAGCAGCCCAGAGACCGGACGGAGGGTTTCCTATGGCTACACCTTC. Protein product: CASSPETGRRVSYGYTF. The entire variable domain, with the rest obtained from reference TRBV5-1 and TRBJ1-2, is as follows: KAGVTQTPRYLIKTRGQQVTLSCSPISGHRSVSWYQQTPGQGLQFLFEYFSETQRNKGNFPGRFSGRQFSNSRSEMNVSTLELGDSALYLCASSPETGRRVSYGYTFGSGTRLTVV.

The chain has TRBV25-1 and TRBJ1-2, with D unresolved. The CDR3 loop spans 13 amino acids. Trimming removed 3 bases from V and 3 bases from J, with 8 bases in between. The germline V gene encodes CDR1 MGHDK and CDR2 SYGVNS. In nucleotides, the CDR3 is TGTGCCAGCAGTGATGGCGGCTACTATGGCTACACCTTC. This codes for CASSDGGYYGYTF.

This chain links TRBV28 with TRBJ1-3, with unresolved D. V was cut by 2 bases and J by 0 bases, with 8 bases left in between. This CDR3 is built from 15 residues. Germline loops: CDR1 MDHEN, CDR2 SYDVKM. The CDR3 is CASSLMSISGNTIYF. CDR3 sequence (DNA): TGTGCCAGCAGTTTAATGAGTATCTCTGGAAACACCATATATTTT.

This sequence joins TRBV24-1 and TRBJ2-1, with 7 bases that match TRBD2. The CDR3 totals 18 residues. The junction had 11 bases not matched to a gene; V was cut back by 3 bases and J by 1 base. Per the germline V gene, CDR1 is KGHDR and CDR2 is SFDVKD. In DNA, the CDR3 is TGTGCCACCAGTGATCCCGGCGTAGGGGAGGGTTCCTACAATGAGCAGTTCTTC. This encodes CATSDPGVGEGSYNEQFF.